This T cell receptor beta chain was recovered during a study of cytomegalovirus exposure and HLA in healthy donors. Whole-study findings and limits: In an earlier analysis, about 87% or about 30%: the productive usage of most TCR beta V segments. The classifier reportedly diagnosed cytomegalovirus status with high sensitivity and specificity.

Details on this clone: The antigen is not known.

With 2 bases clipped from V and 6 bases from J, the junction kept 6 bases outside the gene matches. From germline, CDR1 is ENHRY and CDR2 SYGVKD. This CDR3 has 17 amino acids. PCR used 60 Vbeta primers and 13 Jbeta primers. The repertoire was sequenced with immunoSEQ multiplex PCR; TCRdb's copy has only in-frame clones and lacks some. The sample comprises fewer than 110,000 clones, 76% of which are singletons, and 10% rests with the top ten. The gene calls are TRBV10-3 and TRBJ2-3, with 15 bases lining up with TRBD2. The receptor's source is a woman under 30 in good health and CMV-seropositive. The sequencing sample was made of PBMCs. CDR3 DNA: TGTGCCATCAGTGAGGGACTAGCGGGAGGGCCCGGGGATACGCAGTATTTT. This gives the protein CAISEGLAGGPGDTQYF.